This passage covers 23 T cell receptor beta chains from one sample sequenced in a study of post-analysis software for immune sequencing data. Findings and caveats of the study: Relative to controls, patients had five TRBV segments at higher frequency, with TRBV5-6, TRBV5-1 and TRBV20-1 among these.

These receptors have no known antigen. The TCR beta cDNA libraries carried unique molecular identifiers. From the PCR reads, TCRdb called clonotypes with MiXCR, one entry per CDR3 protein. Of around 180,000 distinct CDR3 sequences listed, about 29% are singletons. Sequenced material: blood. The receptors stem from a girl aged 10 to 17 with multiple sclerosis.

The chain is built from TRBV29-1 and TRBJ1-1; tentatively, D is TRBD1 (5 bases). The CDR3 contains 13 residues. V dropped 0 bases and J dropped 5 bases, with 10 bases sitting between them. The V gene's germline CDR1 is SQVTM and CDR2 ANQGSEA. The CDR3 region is CSVEEIGTTEAFF. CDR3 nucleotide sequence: TGCAGCGTTGAAGAAATTGGGACGACTGAAGCTTTCTTT. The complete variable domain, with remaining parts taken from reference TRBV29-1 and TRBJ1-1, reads SAVISQKPSRDICQRGTSLTIQCQVDSQVTMMFWYRQQPGQSLTLIATANQGSEATYESGFVIDKFPISRPNLTFSTLTVSNMSPEDSSIYLCSVEEIGTTEAFFGQGTRLTVV.

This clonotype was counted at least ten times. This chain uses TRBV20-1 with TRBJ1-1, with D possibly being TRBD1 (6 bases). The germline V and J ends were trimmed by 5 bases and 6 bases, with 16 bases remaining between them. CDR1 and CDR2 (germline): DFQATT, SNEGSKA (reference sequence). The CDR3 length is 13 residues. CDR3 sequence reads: CSAPGGLGAEAFF. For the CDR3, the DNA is TGCAGTGCTCCCGGGGGCCTCGGAGCTGAAGCTTTCTTT.

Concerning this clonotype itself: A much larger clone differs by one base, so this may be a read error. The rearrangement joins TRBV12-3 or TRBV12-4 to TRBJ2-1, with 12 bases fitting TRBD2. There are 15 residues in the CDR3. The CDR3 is CASNLASGRASEQFF. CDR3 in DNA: TGTGCCAGCAATTTAGCTAGCGGGAGGGCAAGTGAGCAGTTCTTC.

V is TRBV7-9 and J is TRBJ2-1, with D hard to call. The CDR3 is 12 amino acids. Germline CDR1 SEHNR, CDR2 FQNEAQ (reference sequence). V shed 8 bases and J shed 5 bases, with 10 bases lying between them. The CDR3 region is CASAPTHNEQFF. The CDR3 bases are TGTGCCAGCGCACCAACCCACAATGAGCAGTTCTTC.

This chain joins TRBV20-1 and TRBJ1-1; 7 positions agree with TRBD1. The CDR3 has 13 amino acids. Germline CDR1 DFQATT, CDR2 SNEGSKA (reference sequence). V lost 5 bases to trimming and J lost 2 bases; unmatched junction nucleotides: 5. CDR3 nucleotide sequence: TGCAGTGCTGGGGGACAGATAAACACTGAAGCTTTCTTT. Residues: CSAGGQINTEAFF.

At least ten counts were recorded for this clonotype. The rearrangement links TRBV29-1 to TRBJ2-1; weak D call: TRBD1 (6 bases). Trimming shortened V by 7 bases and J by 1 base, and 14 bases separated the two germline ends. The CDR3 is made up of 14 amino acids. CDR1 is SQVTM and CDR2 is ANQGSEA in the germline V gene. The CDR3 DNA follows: TGCAGCGCGATGGGGGCGCGGTCCTACAATGAGCAGTTCTTC. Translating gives CSAMGARSYNEQFF.

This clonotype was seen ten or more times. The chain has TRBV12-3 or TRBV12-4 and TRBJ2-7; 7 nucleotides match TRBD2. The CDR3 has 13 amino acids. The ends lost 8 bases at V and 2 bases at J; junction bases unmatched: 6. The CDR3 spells CASRLAHPYEQYF. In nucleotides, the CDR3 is TGTGCCAGCCGACTAGCTCACCCCTACGAGCAGTACTTC.

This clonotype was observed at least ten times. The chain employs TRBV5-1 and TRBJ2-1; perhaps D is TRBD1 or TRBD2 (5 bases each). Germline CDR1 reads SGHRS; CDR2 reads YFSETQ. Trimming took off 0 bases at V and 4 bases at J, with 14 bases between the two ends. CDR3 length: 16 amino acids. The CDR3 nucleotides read TGCGCCAGCAGCTTGGGCGCCGGTGGGGGTTACAATGAGCAGTTCTTC. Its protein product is CASSLGAGGGYNEQFF.

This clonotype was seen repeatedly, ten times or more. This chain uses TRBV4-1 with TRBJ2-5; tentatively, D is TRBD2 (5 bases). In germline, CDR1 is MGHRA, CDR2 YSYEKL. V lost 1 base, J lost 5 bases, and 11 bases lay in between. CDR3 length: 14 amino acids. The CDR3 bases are TGCGCCAGCAGCCAAGTCGGGGTTTATGAGACCCAGTACTTC. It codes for CASSQVGVYETQYF.

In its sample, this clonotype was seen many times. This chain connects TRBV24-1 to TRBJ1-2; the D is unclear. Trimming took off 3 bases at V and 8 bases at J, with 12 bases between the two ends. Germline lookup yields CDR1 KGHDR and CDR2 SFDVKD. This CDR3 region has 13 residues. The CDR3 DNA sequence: TGTGCCACCAGTGATCGAAGGGCGAGCGGCTACACCTTC. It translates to CATSDRRASGYTF.

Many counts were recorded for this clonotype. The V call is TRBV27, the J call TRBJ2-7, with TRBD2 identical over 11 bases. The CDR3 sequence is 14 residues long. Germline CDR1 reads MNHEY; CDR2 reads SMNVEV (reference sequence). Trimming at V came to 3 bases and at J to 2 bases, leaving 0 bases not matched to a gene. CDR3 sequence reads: CASSFSGRAYEQYF. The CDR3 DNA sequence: TGTGCCAGCAGTTTTAGCGGGAGGGCCTACGAGCAGTACTTC.

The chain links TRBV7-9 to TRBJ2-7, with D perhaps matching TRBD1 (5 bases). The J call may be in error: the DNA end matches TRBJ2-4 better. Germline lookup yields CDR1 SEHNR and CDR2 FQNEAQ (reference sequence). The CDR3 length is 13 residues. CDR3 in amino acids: CASSLVQENIQYF. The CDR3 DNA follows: TGTGCCAGCAGCTTAGTACAGGAAAACATTCAGTACTTC.

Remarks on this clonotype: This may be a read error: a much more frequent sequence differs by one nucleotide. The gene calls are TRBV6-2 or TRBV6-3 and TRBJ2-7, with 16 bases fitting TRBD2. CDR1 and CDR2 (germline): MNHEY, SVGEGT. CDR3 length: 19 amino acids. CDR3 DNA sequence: TGTGCCAGCGGTTACCGTGCCGGGACTAGCGGGAGGGAAACCTACGAGCAGTACTTC. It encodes CASGYRAGTSGRETYEQYF.

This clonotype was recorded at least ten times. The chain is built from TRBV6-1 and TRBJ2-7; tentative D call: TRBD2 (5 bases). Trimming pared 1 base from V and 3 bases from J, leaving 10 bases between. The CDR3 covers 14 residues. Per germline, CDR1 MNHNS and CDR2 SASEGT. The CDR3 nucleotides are TGTGCCAGCAGTGAAGGAGACGGAGGCTACGAGCAGTACTTC. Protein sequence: CASSEGDGGYEQYF.

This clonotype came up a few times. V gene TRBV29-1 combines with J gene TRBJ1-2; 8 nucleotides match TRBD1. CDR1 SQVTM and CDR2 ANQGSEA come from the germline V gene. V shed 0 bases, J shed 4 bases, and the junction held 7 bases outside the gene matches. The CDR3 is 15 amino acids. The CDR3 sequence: CSVEDLRTGSYGYTF. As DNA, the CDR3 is TGCAGCGTTGAAGATTTGAGGACAGGGTCCTATGGCTACACCTTC.

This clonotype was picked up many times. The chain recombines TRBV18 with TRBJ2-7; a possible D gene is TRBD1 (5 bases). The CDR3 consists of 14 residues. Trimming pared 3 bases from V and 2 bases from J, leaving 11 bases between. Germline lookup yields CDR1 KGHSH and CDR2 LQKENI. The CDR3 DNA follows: TGTGCCAGCTCACCGCCAGGGTCCCCCTACGAGCAGTACTTC. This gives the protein CASSPPGSPYEQYF.

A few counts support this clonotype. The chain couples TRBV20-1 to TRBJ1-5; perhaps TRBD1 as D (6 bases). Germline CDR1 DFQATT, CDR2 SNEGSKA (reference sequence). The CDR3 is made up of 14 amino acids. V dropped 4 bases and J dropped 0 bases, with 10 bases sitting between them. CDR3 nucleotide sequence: TGCAGTGCTAAGGACAGCTTTAGCAATCAGCCCCAGCATTTT. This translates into CSAKDSFSNQPQHF.

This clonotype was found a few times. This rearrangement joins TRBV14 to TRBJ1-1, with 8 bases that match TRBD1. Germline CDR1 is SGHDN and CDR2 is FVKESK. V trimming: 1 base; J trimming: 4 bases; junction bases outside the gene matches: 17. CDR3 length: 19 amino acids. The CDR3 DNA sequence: TGTGCCAGCAGCCAAGTGTTCCGCACGGTAAACAGGGGGACCACTGAAGCTTTCTTT. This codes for CASSQVFRTVNRGTTEAFF.

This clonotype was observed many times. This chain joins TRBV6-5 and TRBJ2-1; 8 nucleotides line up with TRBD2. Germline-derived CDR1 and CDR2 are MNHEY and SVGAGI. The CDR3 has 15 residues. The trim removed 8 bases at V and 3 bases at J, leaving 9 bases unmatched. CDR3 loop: CASLRGSGVYNEQFF. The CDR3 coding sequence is TGTGCCAGCCTCCGGGGTAGCGGGGTCTACAATGAGCAGTTCTTC.

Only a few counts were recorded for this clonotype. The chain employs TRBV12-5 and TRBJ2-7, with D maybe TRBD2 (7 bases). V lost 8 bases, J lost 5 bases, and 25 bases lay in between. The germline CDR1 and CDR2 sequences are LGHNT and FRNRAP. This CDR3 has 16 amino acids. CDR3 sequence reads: CASSGGPTRLQHEQYF. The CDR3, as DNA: TGTGCTAGTTCCGGGGGGCCAACAAGATTGCAGCACGAGCAGTACTTC.

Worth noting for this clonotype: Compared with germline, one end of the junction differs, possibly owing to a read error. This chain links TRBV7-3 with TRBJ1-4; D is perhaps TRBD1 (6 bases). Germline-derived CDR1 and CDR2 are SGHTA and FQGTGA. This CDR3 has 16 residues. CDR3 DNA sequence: TGTGCCAGCAGCCTGGGGGCCCCAGGGGCGGATGAAGAACTGTTTTTT. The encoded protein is CASSLGAPGADEELFF.

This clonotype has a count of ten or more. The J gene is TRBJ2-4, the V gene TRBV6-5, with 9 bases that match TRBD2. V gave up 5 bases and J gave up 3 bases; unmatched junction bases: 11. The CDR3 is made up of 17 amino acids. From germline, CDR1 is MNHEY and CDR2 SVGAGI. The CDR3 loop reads CASSLTGLAGGKNIQYF. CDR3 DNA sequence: TGTGCCAGCAGTCTGACGGGACTAGCCGGGGGCAAAAACATTCAGTACTTC.

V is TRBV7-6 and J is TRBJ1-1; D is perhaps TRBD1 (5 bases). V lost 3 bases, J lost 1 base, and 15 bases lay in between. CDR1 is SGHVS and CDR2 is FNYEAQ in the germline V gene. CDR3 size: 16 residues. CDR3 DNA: TGTGCCAGCAGCTTGTCTTCGGGGCAGGGGAACACTGAAGCTTTCTTT. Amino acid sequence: CASSLSSGQGNTEAFF.